Below are 15 T cell receptor beta chains sequenced from a single sample in a study of blood T cell repertoires in COVID-19. Repertoires were generated with immunoSEQ multiplex PCR, while TCRdb's copy carries only in-frame clones and drops some. The sample has around 65,000 clones, roughly 80% seen once. Material for sequencing was peripheral blood. Receptor source: a human donor in a cohort sampled during active COVID-19.

The chain is built from TRBV6-5 and TRBJ1-2, with 8 bases aligning to TRBD1. Trimming took 6 bases from V and 1 from J; bases not matched to a gene: 7. The V gene's germline CDR1 is MNHEY and CDR2 SVGAGI. CDR3 size: 15 residues. CDR3 in amino acids: CASRGQGASNYGYTF. CDR3 coding DNA: TGTGCCAGCAGGGGTCAGGGGGCTAGTAACTATGGCTACACCTTC.

This clone appeared once. This rearrangement joins TRBV6-4 to TRBJ2-3, with D perhaps TRBD2 (6 bases). The length of the CDR3 is 13 residues. Trimming took 9 bases from V and 6 from J, leaving 16 bases between them. Germline assignment: CDR1 MRHNA and CDR2 SNTAGT. For the CDR3, the DNA is TGTGCCAGAACGGGACTGGACGGTGATACGCAGTATTTT. This translates into CARTGLDGDTQYF.

As DNA, the CDR3 is TGTGCCAGCAGTACCAGGCGCTCCGGGACTAGCGGAACAGATACGCAGTATTTT. Its protein product is CASSTRRSGTSGTDTQYF. This chain connects TRBV2 to TRBJ2-3, with 11 nucleotides matching TRBD2. The germline V gene has CDR1 SNHLY and CDR2 FYNNEI. Losses at the gene ends were 5 bases for V and 3 bases for J; bases not matched to a gene: 13. CDR3 length equals 18 residues.

The V and J genes are TRBV9 and TRBJ2-2, with 9 positions matching TRBD1. The CDR3 runs to 17 residues. In germline, CDR1 is SGDLS, CDR2 YYNGEE. The trim removed 6 bases at V and 7 bases at J, leaving 16 bases unmatched. The DNA of the CDR3 is TGTGCCAGCACCCGCCGGGGGGACAGGGAGGCGATCGGGGAGCTGTTTTTT. It encodes CASTRRGDREAIGELFF.

The CDR3 protein is CASSQDPQGGNTEAFF. CDR3 sequence (DNA): TGCGCCAGCAGCCAAGATCCTCAGGGCGGTAACACTGAAGCTTTCTTT. This chain links TRBV4-3 with TRBJ1-1, with TRBD1 as a possible D gene (5 bases). The CDR3 consists of 16 residues. The ends were cut back, 0 bases at V and 2 bases at J, with 13 bases in the middle. Germline lookup yields CDR1 LGHNA and CDR2 YSLEER.

This chain connects TRBV5-1 to TRBJ2-3, with D perhaps TRBD2 (6 bases). The CDR3 length is 16 residues. The V gene lost 4 bases and the J gene lost 1 base, with 16 bases spanning the gap. Germline values: CDR1 SGHRS, CDR2 YFSETQ. The CDR3 nucleotides are TGCGCCAGCAGCCCGTGGAGGGCTGGGGGCACAGATACGCAGTATTTT. Its protein product is CASSPWRAGGTDTQYF. The variable domain in full, with the rest retrieved from reference TRBV5-1 and TRBJ2-3, is KAGVTQTPRYLIKTRGQQVTLSCSPISGHRSVSWYQQTPGQGLQFLFEYFSETQRNKGNFPGRFSGRQFSNSRSEMNVSTLELGDSALYLCASSPWRAGGTDTQYFGPGTRLTVL.

This clone was found a few times. V usage is TRBV15 and J usage is TRBJ1-2; no clear D gene. Germline V gene data show CDR1 as LNHNV and CDR2 as YYDKDF (reference sequence). Trimming cost V 0 bases and J 12 bases, with 20 bases left between them. This CDR3 region has 15 residues. The CDR3 DNA sequence: TGTGCCACCAGCAGAGATGGTGAGGGTCGAGTTCTCCACACCTTC. This encodes CATSRDGEGRVLHTF. Full variable domain (remainder filled in from reference TRBV15 and TRBJ1-2): DAMVIQNPRYQVTQFGKPVTLSCSQTLNHNVMYWYQQKSSQAPKLLFHYYDKDFNNEADTPDNFQSRRPNTSFCFLDIRSPGLGDTAMYLCATSRDGEGRVLHTFGSGTRLTVV.

The chain joins TRBV7-3 to TRBJ2-7; tentative D call: TRBD1 (6 bases). Trimming shortened V by 5 bases and J by 2 bases, and 16 bases separated the two germline ends. Germline V lookup: CDR1 SGHTA, CDR2 FQGTGA. The CDR3 runs to 15 residues. CDR3 DNA: TGTGCCAGCAGCCTCACCTCAGGGGATACCTACGAGCAGTACTTC. Translation gives CASSLTSGDTYEQYF.

This clone was observed a single time. The chain couples TRBV6-5 to TRBJ1-2, with TRBD1 matching over 8 bases. The germline CDR1 and CDR2 sequences are MNHEY and SVGAGI. The V gene end was trimmed by 1 base and the J gene end by 7 bases; junction bases not matched to a gene: 8. This CDR3 has 15 residues. In nucleotides, the CDR3 is TGTGCCAGCAGTTACTACCGACAGGGGTCTAGTGGCTACACCTTC. Protein sequence: CASSYYRQGSSGYTF.

This rearrangement joins TRBV7-9 to TRBJ2-5; weak D call: TRBD2 (5 bases). CDR1 and CDR2 from the germline V gene are SEHNR and FQNEAQ (reference sequence). The V gene lost 2 bases and the J gene lost 5 bases, with 12 bases spanning the gap. The CDR3 extends over 14 amino acids. CDR3 nucleotide sequence: TGTGCCAGCAGCTTATCGGCGGGTGGGGAGACCCAGTACTTC. Its translation: CASSLSAGGETQYF. The full variable domain, completed using reference TRBV7-9 and TRBJ2-5, is DTGVSQNPRHKITKRGQNVTFRCDPISEHNRLYWYRQTLGQGPEFLTYFQNEAQLEKSRLLSDRFSAERPKGSFSTLEIQRTEQGDSAMYLCASSLSAGGETQYFGPGTRLLVL.

The chain employs TRBV3-1 (or the pseudogene TRBV3-2) and TRBJ1-4, with TRBD1 matching 7 bases. This CDR3 is 19 amino acids long. V shed 1 base, J shed 0 bases, and the junction held 11 bases outside the gene matches. The germline gives CDR1 LGHDT, CDR2 YNNKEL (reference sequence). CDR3 sequence reads: CASSQASGGHTSTNEKLFF. CDR3 coding DNA: TGTGCCAGCAGCCAAGCGTCAGGGGGGCATACCTCAACTAATGAAAAACTGTTTTTT.

V and J are TRBV7-8 and TRBJ2-4; no reliable D call. Trimming took 1 base from V and 0 from J, leaving 16 bases between them. This CDR3 is built from 18 residues. The germline CDR1 and CDR2 sequences are SGHVS and FQNEAQ. The CDR3 DNA sequence: TGTGCCAGCAGCTTAGAGCGCGGAAGAGTTTTAGCCAAAAACATTCAGTACTTC. It yields the protein CASSLERGRVLAKNIQYF. Using reference TRBV7-8 and TRBJ2-4 for the parts outside the CDR3, the full variable domain is GAGVSQSPRYKVAKRGQDVALRCDPISGHVSLFWYQQALGQGPEFLTYFQNEAQLDKSGLPSDRFFAERPEGSVSTLKIQRTQQEDSAVYLCASSLERGRVLAKNIQYFGAGTRLSVL.

The J gene is TRBJ1-1, the V gene TRBV28; D gene ambiguous. Trimming stripped 6 bases from V and 1 base from J, with 9 bases between. Germline CDR1 MDHEN, CDR2 SYDVKM. This CDR3 has 13 residues. The CDR3 coding sequence is TGTGCCAGCAGCGGACTCACGAACACTGAAGCTTTCTTT. It is translated as CASSGLTNTEAFF.

The rearrangement uses TRBV18 and TRBJ2-1; D is possibly TRBD1 (5 bases). Germline CDR1 reads KGHSH; CDR2 reads LQKENI. CDR3 length: 15 amino acids. Trimming cost V 6 bases and J 6 bases, with 18 bases left between them. CDR3 protein: CASSQGQGVVNEQFF. CDR3 DNA: TGTGCCAGCTCGCAAGGACAAGGAGTGGTCAATGAGCAGTTCTTC.

The CDR3 loop is CASEGGDYGYTF. The CDR3, as DNA: TGTGCCAGCGAAGGGGGCGACTATGGCTACACCTTC. This chain uses TRBV7-3 with TRBJ1-2; 7 bases are shared with TRBD1. This CDR3 is 12 amino acids long. Germline loops: CDR1 SGHTA, CDR2 FQGTGA. After removal of 8 bases from V and 3 bases from J, the junction contained 3 bases not matched to a gene.